This T cell receptor (beta chain) was sequenced in a study of blood T cell repertoires in COVID-19. Study overall: PBMCs, B-cell-depleted T cells, or T cells were the source of the cDNA or gDNA that made up the material.

Clones were read by immunoSEQ multiplex PCR, and TCRdb kept only the in-frame ones, dropping some. The sample consists of approximately 290,000 clones, 70% to 90% of them appearing once. The Seattle patients, enrolled during active infection, were followed longitudinally. CDR3 length: 13 amino acids. Germline V lookup: CDR1 SGHRS, CDR2 YFSETQ. V dropped 2 bases and J dropped 3 bases, with 8 bases sitting between them. The chain carries TRBV5-1 and TRBJ1-1, with D possibly TRBD1 on 5 matching bases. This receptor was identified in a human donor with COVID-19, enrolled during active disease. The donor label of this sample is uncertain. Input material: peripheral blood. The CDR3 nucleotides read TGCGCCAGCAGCTTCGGGGGTGACACTGAAGCTTTCTTT. Translated, it gives CASSFGGDTEAFF.